What follows is one TCR beta chain and its context. The data stem from a study of blood T cell repertoires in COVID-19. Study-wide background: Samples taken during acute and convalescent COVID-19 were collected in the United States, Italy and Spain. From T cells, B-cell-depleted T cells, or PBMCs came the material, which was cDNA or gDNA.

Original analysis: Estimates of nucleated cell counts were drawn from the amplification of reference gene primers. Sequenced by immunoSEQ multiplex PCR; TCRdb stores in-frame clones only, minus some. D and trimming were read from the DNA, whereas the V and J calls and clone size are those reported in that table. Among about 150,000 clones listed, about 80% were seen once. The sequence derives from a man aged 60 to 75 with acute or convalescent COVID-19. Sequencing was performed on peripheral blood.

The CDR3 sequence: CASSSGFSGNTIYF. The CDR3 bases are TGTGCCAGCAGCTCGGGGTTCTCTGGAAACACCATATATTTT. The chain employs TRBV7-2 and TRBJ1-3; D is uncertain. This CDR3 contains 14 residues. V gave up 4 bases and J gave up 0 bases, with 7 bases separating them. CDR1 is SGHTA and CDR2 is FQGNSA in the germline V gene.